These T cell receptor beta chains were read from a single sample in a study of blood T cell repertoires in COVID-19. Clones were read by immunoSEQ multiplex PCR, and TCRdb kept only the in-frame ones, dropping some. The table lists over 60,000 clones, under 85% of them singletons. The sequenced sample was peripheral blood. These TCRs come from a man in his fifties or sixties with COVID-19, enrolled during active disease. CDR3s include the opening cysteine and the closing phenylalanine or tryptophan. The D gene is left open where the match is weak. Where a row states a size, it is once, few, many or the class of an expanded clone; other rows omit it.

J,V,size,D,DNA,CDR3
TRBJ2-4,TRBV7-9,few,NA,TGTGCCAGCAGCTTAGCCGAAAACATTCAGTACTTC,CASSLAENIQYF
TRBJ1-2,TRBV10-3,NA,NA,TGTGCCATCAGTGAAGTCAGATATGGCTACACCTTC,CAISEVRYGYTF
TRBJ1-1,TRBV9,NA,NA,TGTGCCAGCAGCCCCAGGGGAGTGAACACTGAAGCTTTCTTT,CASSPRGVNTEAFF
TRBJ2-1,TRBV2,NA,NA,TGTGCCAGCAGTGAATGGTTCCAGGGCCACCCCCAACAGTTCTTC,CASSEWFQGHPQQFF
TRBJ1-1,TRBV5-5,NA,NA,TGTGCCAGCAGCTTCCCGGGGAACACTGAAGCTTTCTTT,CASSFPGNTEAFF
TRBJ1-2,TRBV27,NA,NA,TGTGCCAGCAGTTTAACCCCCGGGTCTTTCTATGGCTACACCTTC,CASSLTPGSFYGYTF
TRBJ2-7,TRBV27,NA,TRBD1,TGTGCCAGCAGTAACCGGGACAGCCGGGCAGTGGACGAGCAGTACTTC,CASSNRDSRAVDEQYF
TRBJ2-2,TRBV7-3,NA,NA,TGTGCCAGCAGCTTGGCCCCGAACACCGGGGAGCTGTTTTTT,CASSLAPNTGELFF
TRBJ1-4,TRBV6-8,NA,TRBD1,TGTGCCAGCCGGGGGGACAGGAATAATGAAAAACTGTTTTTT,CASRGDRNNEKLFF
TRBJ2-5,TRBV6-5,NA,TRBD1,TGTGCCAGGGGGACAGTAGGTTGGGGAGAGACCCAGTACTTC,CARGTVGWGETQYF
TRBJ2-7,TRBV18,NA,NA,TGTGCCAGCTCACTTCCTGGGGGGGCCGAGCAGTACTTC,CASSLPGGAEQYF
TRBJ1-6,TRBV28,NA,NA,TGTGCCAGCGCCTGGACAGTAACCCACAATTCACCCCTCCACTTT,CASAWTVTHNSPLHF
TRBJ2-7,TRBV13,NA,TRBD1,TGTGCCAGCAGCTTAGGGGAACAGGGGTTCCCAACCTACGAGCAGTACTTC,CASSLGEQGFPTYEQYF
TRBJ2-1,TRBV6-6,once,NA,TGTGCCAGCAGTTCCAAAGCCGATCTCTCCTACAATGAGCAGTTCTTC,CASSSKADLSYNEQFF
TRBJ1-5,TRBV4-2,NA,TRBD1,TGTGCCAGCAGCCAAGATCCCACAGGGGATAGCAATCAGCCCCAGCATTTT,CASSQDPTGDSNQPQHF
TRBJ2-6,TRBV6-4,NA,NA,TGTGCCAGCAGTGAATCACCAGGCTCGGGGGCCAACGTCCTGACTTTC,CASSESPGSGANVLTF
TRBJ2-7,TRBV28,NA,TRBD2,TGTGCCAGTAGCGGGGGGGCTTACGAGCAGTACTTC,CASSGGAYEQYF